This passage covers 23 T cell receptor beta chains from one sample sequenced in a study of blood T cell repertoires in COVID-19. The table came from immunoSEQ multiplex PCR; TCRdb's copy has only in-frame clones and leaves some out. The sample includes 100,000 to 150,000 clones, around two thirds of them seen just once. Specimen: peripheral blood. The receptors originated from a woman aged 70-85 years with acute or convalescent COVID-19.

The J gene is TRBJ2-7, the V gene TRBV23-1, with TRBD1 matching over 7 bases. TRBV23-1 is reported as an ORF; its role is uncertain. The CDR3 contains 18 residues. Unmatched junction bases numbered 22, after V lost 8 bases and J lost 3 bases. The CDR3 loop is CASLSGTDEGSRVYEQYF. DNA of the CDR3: TGCGCCAGCTTGAGTGGGACAGACGAAGGTTCTCGAGTCTACGAGCAGTACTTC.

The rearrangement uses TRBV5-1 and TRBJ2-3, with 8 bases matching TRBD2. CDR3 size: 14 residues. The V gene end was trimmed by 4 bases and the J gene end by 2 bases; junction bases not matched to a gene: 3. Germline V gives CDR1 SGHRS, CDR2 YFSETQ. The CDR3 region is CASSLAGPTDTQYF. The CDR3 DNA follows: TGCGCCAGCAGCCTAGCGGGCCCCACAGATACGCAGTATTTT.

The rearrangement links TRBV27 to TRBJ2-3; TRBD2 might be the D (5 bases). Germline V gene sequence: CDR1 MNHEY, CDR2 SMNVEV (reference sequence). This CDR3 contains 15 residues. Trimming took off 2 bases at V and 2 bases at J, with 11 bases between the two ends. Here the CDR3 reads CASSLDRGYTDTQYF. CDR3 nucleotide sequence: TGTGCCAGCAGTTTAGATCGGGGATACACAGATACGCAGTATTTT.

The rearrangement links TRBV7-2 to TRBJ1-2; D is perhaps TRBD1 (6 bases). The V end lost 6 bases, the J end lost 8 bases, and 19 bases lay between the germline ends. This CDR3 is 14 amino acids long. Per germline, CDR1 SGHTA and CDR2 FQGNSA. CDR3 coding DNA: TGTGCCAGCAGTAATACAGGGTCGCCTTACGGCTACACCTTC. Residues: CASSNTGSPYGYTF.

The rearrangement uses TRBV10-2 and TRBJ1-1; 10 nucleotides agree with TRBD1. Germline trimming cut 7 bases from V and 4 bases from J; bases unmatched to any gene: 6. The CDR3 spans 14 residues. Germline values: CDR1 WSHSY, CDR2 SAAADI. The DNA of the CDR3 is TGCGCCAGCACCTCCGGGACAGGGGCCACTGAAGCTTTCTTT. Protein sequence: CASTSGTGATEAFF.

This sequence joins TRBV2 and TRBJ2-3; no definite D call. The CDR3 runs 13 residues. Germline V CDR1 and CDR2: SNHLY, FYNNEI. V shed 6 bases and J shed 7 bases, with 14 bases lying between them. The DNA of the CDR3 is TGTGCCAGCAGCTCCTCGCGAGATAATACGCAGTATTTT. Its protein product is CASSSSRDNTQYF.

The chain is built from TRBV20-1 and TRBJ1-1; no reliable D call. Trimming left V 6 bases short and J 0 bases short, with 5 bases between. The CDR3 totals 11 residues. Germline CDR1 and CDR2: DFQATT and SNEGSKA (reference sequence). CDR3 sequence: CSAPMNTEAFF. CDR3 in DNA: TGCAGTGCGCCTATGAACACTGAAGCTTTCTTT.

The CDR3 reads CASRRFSGGGYEQYF. CDR3 bases: TGTGCCAGCAGACGATTTTCAGGGGGTGGCTACGAGCAGTACTTC. This chain joins TRBV28 and TRBJ2-7, with TRBD1 identical over 7 bases. V lost 6 bases to trimming and J lost 3 bases; unmatched junction nucleotides: 11. CDR3 length equals 15 residues. Germline-derived CDR1 and CDR2 are MDHEN and SYDVKM.

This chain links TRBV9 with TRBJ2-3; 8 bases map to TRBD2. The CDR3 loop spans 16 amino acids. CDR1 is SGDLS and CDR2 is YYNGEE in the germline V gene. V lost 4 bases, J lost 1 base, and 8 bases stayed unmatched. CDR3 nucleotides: TGTGCCAGCAGCCCCAGTGGACTAGCCGGCACAGATACGCAGTATTTT. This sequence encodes CASSPSGLAGTDTQYF.

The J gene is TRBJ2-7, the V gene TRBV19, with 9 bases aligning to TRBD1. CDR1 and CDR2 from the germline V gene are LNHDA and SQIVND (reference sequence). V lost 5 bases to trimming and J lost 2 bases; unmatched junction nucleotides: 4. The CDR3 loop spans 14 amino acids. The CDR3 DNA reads TGTGCCAGTAGTCCGGGACAGGGCACCTACGAGCAGTACTTC. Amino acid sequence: CASSPGQGTYEQYF.

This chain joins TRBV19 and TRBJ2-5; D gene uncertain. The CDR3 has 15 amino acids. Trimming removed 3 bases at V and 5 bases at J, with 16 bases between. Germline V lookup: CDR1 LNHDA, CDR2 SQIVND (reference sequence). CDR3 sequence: CASSIGNSQTETQYF. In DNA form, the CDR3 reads TGTGCCAGTAGTATCGGCAACAGCCAAACGGAGACCCAGTACTTC.

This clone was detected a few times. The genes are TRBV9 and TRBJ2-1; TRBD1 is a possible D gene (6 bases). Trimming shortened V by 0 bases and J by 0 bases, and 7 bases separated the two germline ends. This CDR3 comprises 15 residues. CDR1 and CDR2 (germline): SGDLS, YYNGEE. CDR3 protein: CASSVAGVSYNEQFF. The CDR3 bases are TGTGCCAGCAGCGTAGCAGGGGTCTCCTACAATGAGCAGTTCTTC. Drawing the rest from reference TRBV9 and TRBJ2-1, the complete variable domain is DSGVTQTPKHLITATGQRVTLRCSPRSGDLSVYWYQQSLDQGLQFLIQYYNGEERAKGNILERFSAQQFPDLHSELNLSSLELGDSALYFCASSVAGVSYNEQFFGPGTRLTVL.

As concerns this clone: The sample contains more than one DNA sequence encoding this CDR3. CDR3 nucleotides: TGTGCCAGCTCACCTCGGCAGGGCGGCACAGATACGCAGTATTTT. Amino acids: CASSPRQGGTDTQYF. V and J are TRBV18 and TRBJ2-3; perhaps TRBD1 as D (5 bases). Per germline, CDR1 KGHSH and CDR2 LQKENI. Trimming shortened V by 3 bases and J by 1 base, and 11 bases separated the two germline ends. CDR3 size: 15 residues.

Here the CDR3 reads CASSESTGLKKLFF. For the CDR3, the DNA is TGTGCCAGCAGTGAATCGACAGGGTTGAAAAAACTGTTTTTT. This sequence joins TRBV2 and TRBJ1-4; 7 positions agree with TRBD1. Per the germline V gene, CDR1 is SNHLY and CDR2 is FYNNEI. J gave up 9 bases and V 2 bases, and 6 bases lay outside the gene matches. The CDR3 length is 14 residues.

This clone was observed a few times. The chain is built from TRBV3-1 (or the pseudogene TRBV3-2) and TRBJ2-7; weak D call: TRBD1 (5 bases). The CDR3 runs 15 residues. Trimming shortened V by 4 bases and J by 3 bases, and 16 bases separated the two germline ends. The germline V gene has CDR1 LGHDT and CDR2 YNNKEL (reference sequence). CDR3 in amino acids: CASSRGTGLGYEQYF. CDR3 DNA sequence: TGTGCCAGCAGCCGGGGCACGGGTCTGGGCTACGAGCAGTACTTC.

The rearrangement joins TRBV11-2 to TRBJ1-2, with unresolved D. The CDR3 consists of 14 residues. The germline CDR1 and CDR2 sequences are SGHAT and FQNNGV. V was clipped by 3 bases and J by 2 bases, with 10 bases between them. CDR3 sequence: CASSLGSGNYGYTF. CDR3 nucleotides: TGTGCCAGCAGCTTGGGGAGTGGGAACTATGGCTACACCTTC.

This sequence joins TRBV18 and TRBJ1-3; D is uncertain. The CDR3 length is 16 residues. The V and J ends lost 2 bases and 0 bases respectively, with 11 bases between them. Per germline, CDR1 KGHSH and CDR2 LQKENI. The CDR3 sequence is CASSPEMHSSGNTIYF. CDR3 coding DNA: TGTGCCAGCTCACCAGAAATGCACAGCTCTGGAAACACCATATATTTT.

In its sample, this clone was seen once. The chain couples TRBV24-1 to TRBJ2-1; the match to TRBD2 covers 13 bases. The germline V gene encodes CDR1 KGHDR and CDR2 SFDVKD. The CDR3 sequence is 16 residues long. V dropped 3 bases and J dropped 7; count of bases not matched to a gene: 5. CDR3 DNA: TGTGCCACCAGTGATACTAGCGGGAGGGCCAGGAATGAGCAGTTCTTC. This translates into CATSDTSGRARNEQFF.

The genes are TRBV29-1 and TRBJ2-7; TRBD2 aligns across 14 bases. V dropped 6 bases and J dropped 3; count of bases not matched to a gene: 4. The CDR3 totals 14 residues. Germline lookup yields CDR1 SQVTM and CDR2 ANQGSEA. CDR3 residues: CSVTSGRVIYEQYF. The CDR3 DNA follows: TGCAGCGTGACTAGCGGGAGGGTAATCTACGAGCAGTACTTC.

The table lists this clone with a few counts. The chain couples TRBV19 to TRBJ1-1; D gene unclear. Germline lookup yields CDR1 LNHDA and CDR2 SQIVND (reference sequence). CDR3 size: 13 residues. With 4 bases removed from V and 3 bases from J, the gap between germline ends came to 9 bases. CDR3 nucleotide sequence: TGTGCCAGTAGTAAAGACCGGGACACTGAAGCTTTCTTT. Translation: CASSKDRDTEAFF.

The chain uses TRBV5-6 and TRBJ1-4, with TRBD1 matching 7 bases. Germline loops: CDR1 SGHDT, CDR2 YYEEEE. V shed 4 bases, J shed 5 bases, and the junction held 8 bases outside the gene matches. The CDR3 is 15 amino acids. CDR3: CASSPGGQRNEKLFF. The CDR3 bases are TGTGCCAGCAGCCCCGGGGGACAGAGAAATGAAAAACTGTTTTTT.

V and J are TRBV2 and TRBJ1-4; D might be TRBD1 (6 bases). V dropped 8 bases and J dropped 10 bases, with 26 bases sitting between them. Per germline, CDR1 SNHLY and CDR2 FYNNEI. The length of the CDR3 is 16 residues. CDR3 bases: TGTGCCAGCGACAGACCGGGACAAACTATTCACGGAAAACTGTTTTTT. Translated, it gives CASDRPGQTIHGKLFF.

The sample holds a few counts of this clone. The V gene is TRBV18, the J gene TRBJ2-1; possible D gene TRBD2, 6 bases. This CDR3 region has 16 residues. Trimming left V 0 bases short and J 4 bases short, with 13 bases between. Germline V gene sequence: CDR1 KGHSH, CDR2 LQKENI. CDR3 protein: CASSPPEGLGYNEQFF. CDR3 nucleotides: TGTGCCAGCTCACCACCGGAGGGTTTGGGTTACAATGAGCAGTTCTTC.